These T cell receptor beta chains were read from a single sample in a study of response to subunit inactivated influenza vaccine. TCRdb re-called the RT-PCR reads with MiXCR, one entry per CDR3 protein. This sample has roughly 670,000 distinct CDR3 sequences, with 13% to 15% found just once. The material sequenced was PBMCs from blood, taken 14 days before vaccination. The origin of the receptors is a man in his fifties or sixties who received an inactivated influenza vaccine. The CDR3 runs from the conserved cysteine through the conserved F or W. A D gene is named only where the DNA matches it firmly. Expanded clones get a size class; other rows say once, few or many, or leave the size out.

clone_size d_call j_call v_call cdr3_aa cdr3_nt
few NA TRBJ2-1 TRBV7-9 CASSLVPSYLGDEQFF TGTGCCAGCAGCTTAGTTCCTAGTTACCTTGGGGATGAGCAGTTCTTC
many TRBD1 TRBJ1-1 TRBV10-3 CAISLGQLNTEAFF TGTGCCATCAGCTTGGGACAGTTGAACACTGAAGCTTTCTTT
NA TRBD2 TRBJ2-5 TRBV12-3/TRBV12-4 CASSRWTSGGSQETQYF TGTGCCAGCAGTCGTTGGACTAGCGGGGGGTCCCAAGAGACCCAGTACTTC
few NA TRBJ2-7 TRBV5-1 CASFDGGRFYEQYF TGCGCCAGCTTCGATGGGGGGCGATTCTACGAGCAGTACTTC
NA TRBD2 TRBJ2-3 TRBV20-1 CSARDRSWTSGDTDTQYF TGCAGTGCTAGAGATCGTTCCTGGACTAGCGGGGACACAGATACGCAGTATTTT
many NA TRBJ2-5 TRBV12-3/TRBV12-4 CASKSNSEETQYF TGTGCCAGCAAATCCAATAGCGAAGAGACCCAGTACTTC
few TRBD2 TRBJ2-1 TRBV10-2 CASSGIAGTYNEQFF TGCGCCAGCAGTGGAATAGCGGGAACTTACAATGAGCAGTTCTTC
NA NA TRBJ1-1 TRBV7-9 CASSLWGVRSTEAFF TGTGCCAGCAGCTTATGGGGAGTTCGGAGCACTGAAGCTTTCTTT
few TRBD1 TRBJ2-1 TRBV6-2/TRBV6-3 CASSYSQTGGAYNEQFF TGTGCCAGCAGTTACTCGCAGACAGGGGGCGCGTACAATGAGCAGTTCTTC
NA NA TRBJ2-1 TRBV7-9 CASSVAYRSYNEQFF TGTGCCAGCAGTGTAGCCTACCGCTCCTACAATGAGCAGTTCTTC
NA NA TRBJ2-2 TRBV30 CAWSPLRQANTGELFF TGTGCCTGGAGTCCCCTTAGACAGGCGAACACCGGGGAGCTGTTTTTT
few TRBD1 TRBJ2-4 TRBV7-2 CASSLAQGARGIQYF TGTGCCAGCAGCTTAGCGCAGGGGGCGCGGGGCATTCAGTACTTC
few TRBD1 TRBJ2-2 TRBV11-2 CASALIKTGGLGWPNTGELFF TGTGCCAGCGCCCTCATCAAGACAGGGGGTCTTGGTTGGCCGAACACCGGGGAGCTGTTTTTT
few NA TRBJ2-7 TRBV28 CASSLRVEQYF TGTGCCAGCAGTTTACGGGTCGAGCAGTACTTC
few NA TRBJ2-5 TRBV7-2 CASSYGRPSETQYF TGTGCCAGCAGCTACGGGCGACCGTCAGAGACCCAGTACTTC
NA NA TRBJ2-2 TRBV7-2 CASSVGARAGELFF TGTGCCAGCAGCGTGGGGGCGCGGGCCGGGGAGCTGTTTTTT
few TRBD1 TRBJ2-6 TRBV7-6 CASSLGDRSTLGANVLTF TGTGCCAGCAGCTTAGGGGACAGATCAACCCTAGGGGCCAACGTCCTGACTTTC
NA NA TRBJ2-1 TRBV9 CASSVAGWDEQFF TGTGCCAGCAGCGTAGCGGGATGGGATGAGCAGTTCTTC
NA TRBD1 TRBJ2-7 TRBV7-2 CASSEPRDRNSYEQYF TGTGCCAGCAGCGAACCCCGGGACAGGAACTCCTACGAGCAGTACTTC
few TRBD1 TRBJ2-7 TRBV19 CASSAQGFWEQYF TGTGCCAGTAGTGCACAGGGGTTCTGGGAGCAGTACTTC
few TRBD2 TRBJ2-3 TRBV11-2 CASSSPGTSGGPADTQYF TGTGCCAGCAGCTCGCCCGGGACTAGCGGGGGGCCGGCAGATACGCAGTATTTT
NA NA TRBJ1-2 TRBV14 CASSIGIWGSDGYTF TGTGCCAGCAGCATTGGGATCTGGGGTTCGGATGGCTACACCTTC
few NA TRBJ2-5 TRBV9 CASSVGRGGETQYF TGTGCCAGCAGCGTAGGGAGGGGGGGAGAGACCCAGTACTTC
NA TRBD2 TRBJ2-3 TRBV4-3 CASSQVTSGRGDTQYF TGCGCCAGCAGCCAAGTCACTAGCGGGAGAGGAGATACGCAGTATTTT
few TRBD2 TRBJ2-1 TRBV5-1 CASSPSSGRAINEQFF TGCGCCAGCAGCCCATCTAGCGGGAGGGCCATAAATGAGCAGTTCTTC
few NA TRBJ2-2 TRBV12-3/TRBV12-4 CASSWTGPGELFF TGTGCCAGCAGTTGGACCGGTCCCGGGGAGCTGTTTTTT
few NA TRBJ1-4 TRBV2 CASMGTFMVRKLFF TGTGCCAGCATGGGCACATTCATGGTCCGTAAACTGTTTTTT
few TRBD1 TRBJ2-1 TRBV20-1 CSAATGPLSYNEQFF TGCAGTGCGGCGACAGGGCCACTATCCTACAATGAGCAGTTCTTC
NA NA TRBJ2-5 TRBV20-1 CSARVGGSLAQYF TGCAGTGCTAGAGTTGGGGGGTCCTTGGCCCAGTACTTC
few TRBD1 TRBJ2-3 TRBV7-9 CASSDRDRGLTDTQYF TGTGCCAGCAGCGACCGGGACAGGGGGTTAACAGATACGCAGTATTTT
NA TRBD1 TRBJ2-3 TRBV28 CASIKGQGLTDTQYF TGTGCCAGCATTAAGGGACAGGGTCTCACAGATACGCAGTATTTT
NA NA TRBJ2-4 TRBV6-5 CASSYDRVEAKNIQYF TGTGCCAGCAGTTACGATAGGGTTGAGGCCAAAAACATTCAGTACTTC
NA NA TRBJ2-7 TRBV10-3 CAISDPTGDLGYEQYF TGTGCCATCAGTGACCCTACAGGTGACCTCGGCTACGAGCAGTACTTC
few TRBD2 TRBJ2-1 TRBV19 CASSPGRAHEQFF TGTGCCAGTAGCCCAGGGAGGGCCCATGAGCAGTTCTTC
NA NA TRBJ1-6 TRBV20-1 CSAPGLDHSPHHF TGCAGTGCTCCCGGGTTAGACCATTCACCCCACCACTTT
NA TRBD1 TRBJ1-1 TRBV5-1 CASSLATGAMNTEAFF TGCGCCAGCAGCTTGGCAACAGGGGCCATGAACACTGAAGCTTTCTTT
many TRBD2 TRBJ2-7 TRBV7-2 CASSRSGGGAYEQYF TGTGCCAGCAGCCGAAGCGGGGGAGGTGCCTACGAGCAGTACTTC